Presented here are 12 T cell receptor beta chains from one specimen sequenced in a study of blood T cell repertoires in COVID-19. Assay used: immunoSEQ multiplex PCR; TCRdb lists only in-frame clones, some missing. Among about 120,000 clones listed, about 85% were seen once. The sequenced material came from peripheral blood. The receptor source for this set is a man older than 75 with acute or convalescent COVID-19.

The V call is TRBV6-5, the J call TRBJ1-1; D gene uncertain. Looked up from germline, CDR1 is MNHEY and CDR2 is SVGAGI. V was trimmed by 4 bases and J by 6 bases, leaving 15 bases between them. The CDR3 covers 14 residues. CDR3 amino acids: CASSSEAKGAEAFF. Written as DNA, the CDR3 is TGTGCCAGCAGTTCGGAAGCGAAAGGCGCTGAAGCTTTCTTT.

This clone was seen more than once but under ten times. The chain carries TRBV7-3 and TRBJ1-1; D is unclear. Germline CDR1 SGHTA, CDR2 FQGTGA. This CDR3 comprises 13 residues. Trimming cost V 5 bases and J 1 base, with 8 bases left between them. This chain's CDR3 is CASSRWRNTEAFF. The CDR3 DNA sequence: TGTGCCAGCAGCCGATGGAGGAACACTGAAGCTTTCTTT. The whole variable domain, filled in from reference TRBV7-3 and TRBJ1-1, reads GAGVSQTPSNKVTEKGKYVELRCDPISGHTALYWYRQSLGQGPEFLIYFQGTGAADDSGLPNDRFFAVRPEGSVSTLKIQRTERGDSAVYLCASSRWRNTEAFFGQGTRLTVV.

This clone was seen a few times. In DNA, the CDR3 is TGTGCCAGCAGCTTAATAGGGGTAAAGGGCGATGAGCAGTTCTTC. Amino acid sequence: CASSLIGVKGDEQFF. The chain links TRBV7-3 to TRBJ2-1; the D gene is possibly TRBD1 (5 bases). Germline loops: CDR1 SGHTA, CDR2 FQGTGA. The CDR3 totals 15 residues. V was trimmed by 1 base and J by 8 bases, leaving 15 bases between them.

The chain is built from TRBV28 and TRBJ2-1, with 7 nucleotides matching TRBD2. CDR3 length equals 18 residues. The V gene's germline CDR1 is MDHEN and CDR2 SYDVKM. V was clipped by 7 bases and J by 0 bases; unmatched bases: 15. In DNA form, the CDR3 reads TGTGCCAGCAAGTGGAACTTTGGAGCGGGGAACTCCTACAATGAGCAGTTCTTC. This sequence encodes CASKWNFGAGNSYNEQFF.

The chain links TRBV21-1 to TRBJ2-3; the tabulated D call, TRBD2, remains unverified against the DNA. TRBV21-1 is reported as a pseudogene. This CDR3 spans 14 amino acids. The CDR3 is CASSKKADTDTQYF. In DNA, the CDR3 is TGTGCCAGCAGCAAAAAGGCGGACACAGATACGCAGTATTTT.

This clone was picked up one time. The CDR3 spells CASSPRVPANEKLFF. The CDR3 nucleotides are TGTGCCAGCTCACCCAGGGTACCAGCTAATGAAAAACTGTTTTTT. The gene calls are TRBV18 and TRBJ1-4; D is possibly TRBD1 (5 bases). CDR3 length: 15 residues. The germline CDR1 and CDR2 sequences are KGHSH and LQKENI. Trimming cost V 3 bases and J 3 bases, with 11 bases left between them.

This chain links TRBV27 with TRBJ2-3, with 7 bases aligning to TRBD2. CDR1 MNHEY and CDR2 SMNVEV come from the germline V gene (reference sequence). CDR3 length equals 18 residues. V shed 0 bases and J 6 bases; nucleotides not matched to a gene: 15. Written as DNA, the CDR3 is TGTGCCAGCAGTTTATCATGGGCGGGACTACGAGGAGGGGATACGCAGTATTTT. Residues: CASSLSWAGLRGGDTQYF.

This clone came up once. The rearrangement links TRBV7-9 to TRBJ2-3; perhaps TRBD2 as D (5 bases). This CDR3 has 15 residues. Germline loops: CDR1 SEHNR, CDR2 FQNEAQ (reference sequence). V lost 7 bases, J lost 2 bases, and 16 bases lay in between. The CDR3: CASNPGLILTDTQYF. As DNA, the CDR3 is TGTGCCAGCAACCCTGGACTGATTCTCACAGATACGCAGTATTTT.

CDR3 sequence reads: CASSLGGVSPGELFF. The DNA of the CDR3 is TGTGCCAGCAGCTTAGGCGGGGTATCCCCCGGGGAGCTGTTTTTT. The V gene is TRBV11-3, the J gene TRBJ2-2, with a weak D call TRBD2 (6 bases). The germline V and J ends were trimmed by 1 base and 6 bases, with 12 bases remaining between them. The V gene's germline CDR1 is SGHNT and CDR2 YENEEA. The CDR3 loop spans 15 amino acids.

This chain joins TRBV9 and TRBJ1-1; 10 nucleotides align to TRBD1. Germline CDR1 reads SGDLS; CDR2 reads YYNGEE. The CDR3 is 15 amino acids. V dropped 4 bases and J dropped 3; count of bases not matched to a gene: 6. Here the CDR3 reads CASSLTGQGDTEAFF. Written as DNA, the CDR3 is TGTGCCAGCAGCTTAACAGGACAGGGGGACACTGAAGCTTTCTTT. The variable domain in full, completed from reference TRBV9 and TRBJ1-1, reads DSGVTQTPKHLITATGQRVTLRCSPRSGDLSVYWYQQSLDQGLQFLIQYYNGEERAKGNILERFSAQQFPDLHSELNLSSLELGDSALYFCASSLTGQGDTEAFFGQGTRLTVV.

The chain joins TRBV3-1 (or the pseudogene TRBV3-2) to TRBJ1-1; D is perhaps TRBD1 (6 bases). CDR3 length: 15 residues. Germline V gene lookup returns CDR1 LGHDT and CDR2 YNNKEL (reference sequence). V lost 2 bases and J lost 11, with 21 bases in between. The CDR3 DNA sequence: TGTGCCAGCAGCCAATCCTTAGCGGGGGGGCTGACGGCTTTCTTT. Translated: CASSQSLAGGLTAFF.

Written as DNA, the CDR3 is TGTGCCAGTAGTATGGCCGGGGGGCACGGCTATGGCTACACCTTC. Translation: CASSMAGGHGYGYTF. The rearrangement links TRBV19 to TRBJ1-2; the D gene is possibly TRBD1 (6 bases). This CDR3 region has 15 residues. Trimming cost V 3 bases and J 4 bases, with 15 bases left between them. The germline CDR1 and CDR2 sequences are LNHDA and SQIVND (reference sequence).